The 3 T cell receptor beta chains below all came from one sample that was sequenced in a study of blood T cell repertoires in COVID-19. Measured with immunoSEQ multiplex PCR; TCRdb has only the in-frame clones, and not every one. The sample includes around 200,000 clones, more than 70% of them seen just once. Sequenced sample: peripheral blood. Receptors were obtained from a man aged 35 to 55 with active or convalescent COVID-19.

Only one count was recorded for this clone. The V gene is TRBV2, the J gene TRBJ1-3; weak D call: TRBD1 (5 bases). CDR1 SNHLY and CDR2 FYNNEI come from the germline V gene. The CDR3 runs 15 residues. V was cut by 5 bases and J by 0 bases, with 11 bases left in between. CDR3 residues: CASSKGSSSGNTIYF. As DNA, the CDR3 is TGTGCCAGCAGTAAGGGGTCGAGCTCTGGAAACACCATATATTTT.

The rearrangement joins TRBV5-6 to TRBJ2-7, with 7 bases fitting TRBD2. Germline V CDR1 and CDR2: SGHDT, YYEEEE. The CDR3 spans 15 residues. V dropped 4 bases and J dropped 3; count of bases not matched to a gene: 10. The CDR3, as DNA: TGTGCCAGCAGCCTGGGCCCCAGGGAGGGCTACGAGCAGTACTTC. Amino acids: CASSLGPREGYEQYF.

This chain uses TRBV11-2 with TRBJ2-1, with 15 bases identical to TRBD2. V was clipped by 5 bases and J by 10 bases; unmatched bases: 9. The CDR3 spans 16 residues. Looked up from germline, CDR1 is SGHAT and CDR2 is FQNNGV. In nucleotides, the CDR3 is TGTGCCAGCAGCATACGGACTAGCGGGAGGGGAGGGGAGCAGTTCTTC. This translates into CASSIRTSGRGGEQFF.